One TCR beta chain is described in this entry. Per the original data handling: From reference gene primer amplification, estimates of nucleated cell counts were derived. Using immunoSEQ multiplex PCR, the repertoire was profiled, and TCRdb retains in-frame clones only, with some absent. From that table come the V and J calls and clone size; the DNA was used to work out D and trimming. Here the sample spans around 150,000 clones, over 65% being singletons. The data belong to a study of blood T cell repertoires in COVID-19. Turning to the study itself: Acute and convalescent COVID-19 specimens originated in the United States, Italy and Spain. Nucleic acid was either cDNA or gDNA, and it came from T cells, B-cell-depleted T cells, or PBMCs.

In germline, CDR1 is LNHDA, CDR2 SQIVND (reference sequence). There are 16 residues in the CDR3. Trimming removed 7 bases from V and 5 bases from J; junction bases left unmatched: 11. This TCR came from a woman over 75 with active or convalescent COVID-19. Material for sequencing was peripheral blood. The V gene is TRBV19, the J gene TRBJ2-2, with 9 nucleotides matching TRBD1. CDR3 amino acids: CASTPGTGKMTGELFF. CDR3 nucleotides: TGTGCCAGTACCCCTGGGACAGGGAAGATGACCGGGGAGCTGTTTTTT.